These 26 T cell receptor beta chains came from one sample sequenced in a study of technical replicates of blood from a handful of donors. Repertoires were generated with immunoSEQ multiplex PCR, while TCRdb's copy carries only in-frame clones and drops some. This repertoire shows 65,000 to 90,000 clones, approximately 83% found once; its top ten account for approximately 4.6%. Sequences were obtained from PBMCs. These receptors were collected from a human donor in good health. Some clones in this sample may be carry-over from other donors' samples.

This chain connects TRBV7-8 to TRBJ1-5; no reliable D call. Germline V gene lookup returns CDR1 SGHVS and CDR2 FQNEAQ. The CDR3 covers 14 residues. With 4 bases removed from V and 0 bases from J, the gap between germline ends came to 7 bases. The CDR3: CASSSTDSNQPQHF. Here the CDR3 DNA reads TGTGCCAGCAGCTCTACAGATAGCAATCAGCCCCAGCATTTT.

This clone appeared a few times. The V call is TRBV10-3, the J call TRBJ1-1, with D unclear. Germline V gene sequence: CDR1 ENHRY, CDR2 SYGVKD. This CDR3 comprises 13 residues. V gave up 6 bases and J gave up 0 bases, with 8 bases separating them. The CDR3 loop is CAIREGLNTEAFF. For the CDR3, the DNA is TGTGCCATCAGAGAGGGCCTGAACACTGAAGCTTTCTTT.

CDR3 sequence reads: CASSDSPGQGSDTQYF. CDR3 nucleotides: TGTGCCAGCAGTGACTCGCCGGGACAGGGGTCAGATACGCAGTATTTT. The chain is built from TRBV6-4 and TRBJ2-3, with 10 bases aligning to TRBD1. CDR1 and CDR2 (germline): MRHNA, SNTAGT. The CDR3 is 16 amino acids. Trimming cost V 0 bases and J 4 bases; bases outside gene matches: 4.

V is TRBV9 and J is TRBJ1-1; D unresolved. The CDR3 contains 14 residues. The ends were cut back, 0 bases at V and 1 base at J, with 7 bases in the middle. Germline V CDR1 and CDR2: SGDLS, YYNGEE. The CDR3 nucleotides are TGTGCCAGCAGCGTAGAGAGCCAGAACACTGAAGCTTTCTTT. Amino acids: CASSVESQNTEAFF.

This rearrangement joins TRBV5-4 to TRBJ1-6, with a possible D match to TRBD1 (6 bases). The CDR3 has 16 residues. The germline V gene encodes CDR1 SGHNT and CDR2 YYREEE (reference sequence). The germline V and J ends were trimmed by 4 bases and 5 bases, with 16 bases remaining between them. CDR3 in DNA: TGTGCCAGCAGCGAGCGCCGGACAGCGAATAATTCACCCCTCCACTTT. This codes for CASSERRTANNSPLHF.

V and J are TRBV7-2 and TRBJ1-2; D is uncertain. Germline V lookup: CDR1 SGHTA, CDR2 FQGNSA. Trimming left V 0 bases short and J 8 bases short, with 16 bases between. This CDR3 has 15 amino acids. The CDR3 reads CASSLAFRAGGGYTF. DNA for the CDR3: TGTGCCAGCAGCTTAGCTTTTCGGGCAGGAGGAGGCTACACCTTC.

Remarks on this clone: An end of the junction does not agree with germline; a read error may underlie this. The J gene is TRBJ1-6, the V gene TRBV6-4; weak D call: TRBD1 (6 bases). This CDR3 region has 14 residues. The germline gives CDR1 MRHNA, CDR2 SNTAGT. CDR3 sequence (DNA): TGTGCCAGCAGTTACTCCCCGGGACAACCACCCCTCCACTTT. Its protein is CASSYSPGQPPLHF.

This rearrangement joins TRBV5-1 to TRBJ2-3, with 13 positions matching TRBD2. Per the germline V gene, CDR1 is SGHRS and CDR2 is YFSETQ. The CDR3 runs to 15 residues. V lost 4 bases, J lost 12 bases, and 11 bases stayed unmatched. This CDR3 reads CASSDGLAGAQFQYF. The CDR3, as DNA: TGCGCCAGCAGCGACGGACTAGCGGGAGCACAGTTTCAGTATTTT.

CDR3 amino acids: CASSFRQGHYGYTF. In nucleotides, the CDR3 is TGCGCCAGCAGCTTCCGACAGGGTCACTATGGCTACACCTTC. This chain connects TRBV4-3 to TRBJ1-2; TRBD1 matches at 7 bases. Germline V gene sequence: CDR1 LGHNA, CDR2 YSLEER. This CDR3 region has 14 residues. J lost 3 bases, V lost 5 bases, and 6 bases had no gene match.

The CDR3 nucleotides read TGTGCCAGCAGCCCTGGGACAGGGGGCATGACTGGCTACACCTTC. Translated: CASSPGTGGMTGYTF. The chain recombines TRBV7-2 with TRBJ1-2; 12 positions agree with TRBD1. CDR1 SGHTA and CDR2 FQGNSA come from the germline V gene. There are 15 residues in the CDR3. V was pared by 5 bases and J by 7 bases, with 8 bases of the junction left unmatched.

V gene TRBV28 combines with J gene TRBJ2-1; 14 bases are shared with TRBD2. Germline lookup yields CDR1 MDHEN and CDR2 SYDVKM. The CDR3 runs 15 residues. V lost 4 bases and J lost 9; bases outside the gene matches: 5. CDR3 sequence: CASSSGTSGSGEQFF. CDR3 coding DNA: TGTGCCAGCAGTTCCGGGACTAGCGGGAGCGGTGAGCAGTTCTTC. Variable domain in full (rest from reference TRBV28 and TRBJ2-1): DVKVTQSSRYLVKRTGEKVFLECVQDMDHENMFWYRQDPGLGLRLIYFSYDVKMKEKGDIPEGYSVSREKKERFSLILESASTNQTSMYLCASSSGTSGSGEQFFGPGTRLTVL.

There are a few counts of this clone. This chain uses TRBV6-5 with TRBJ1-1, with D tentatively TRBD1 (6 bases). The CDR3 has 15 amino acids. Germline V gene sequence: CDR1 MNHEY, CDR2 SVGAGI. Trimming shortened V by 0 bases and J by 1 base, and 9 bases separated the two germline ends. The CDR3 DNA sequence: TGTGCCAGCAGTTACTCGTGGGACAAGAACACTGAAGCTTTCTTT. This translates into CASSYSWDKNTEAFF.

The genes are TRBV27 and TRBJ2-3, with TRBD1 matching 10 bases. Germline CDR1 is MNHEY and CDR2 is SMNVEV (reference sequence). The CDR3 has 16 amino acids. V trimming: 4 bases; J trimming: 6 bases; junction bases outside the gene matches: 10. CDR3 protein: CASSSGQGPKADTQYF. The CDR3 DNA reads TGTGCCAGCAGTTCGGGACAGGGGCCTAAGGCGGATACGCAGTATTTT.

The rearrangement links TRBV19 to TRBJ1-4; D remains unclear. CDR3 length: 17 amino acids. The germline V and J ends were trimmed by 1 base and 4 bases, with 16 bases remaining between them. CDR1 LNHDA and CDR2 SQIVND come from the germline V gene (reference sequence). CDR3 sequence reads: CASSIGLMGKFNEKLFF. CDR3 DNA sequence: TGTGCCAGTAGTATAGGACTAATGGGGAAATTTAATGAAAAACTGTTTTTT.

The chain couples TRBV7-2 to TRBJ1-1; D perhaps matches TRBD1 (5 bases). The V gene's germline CDR1 is SGHTA and CDR2 FQGNSA. V was cut by 2 bases and J by 0 bases, with 7 bases left in between. This CDR3 has 14 amino acids. CDR3 nucleotides: TGTGCCAGCAGCTTAACAGGCTTGAACACTGAAGCTTTCTTT. This codes for CASSLTGLNTEAFF.

The chain recombines TRBV6-1 with TRBJ2-7; TRBD2 might be the D (5 bases). This CDR3 is built from 17 residues. CDR1 is MNHNS and CDR2 is SASEGT in the germline V gene. Trimming removed 1 base from V and 1 base from J, with 17 bases in between. CDR3 in amino acids: CASSEGVPLVLSYEQYF. CDR3 sequence (DNA): TGTGCCAGCAGTGAAGGGGTTCCACTAGTCTTGTCCTACGAGCAGTACTTC.

The chain couples TRBV7-8 to TRBJ1-6; D perhaps matches TRBD1 (6 bases). Between the trimmed V and J ends, which lost 6 bases and 8 bases, there was a span of 23 bases. The CDR3 runs 17 residues. In germline, CDR1 is SGHVS, CDR2 FQNEAQ. The CDR3 is CASRLRTARGVDSPLHF. The CDR3 DNA reads as TGTGCCAGCAGATTAAGGACAGCCCGGGGTGTTGATTCACCCCTCCACTTT.

The chain employs TRBV7-9 and TRBJ2-2, with a tentative D call TRBD2 (5 bases). Trimming stripped 2 bases from V and 7 bases from J, with 14 bases between. The CDR3 spans 15 residues. Germline V gene lookup returns CDR1 SEHNR and CDR2 FQNEAQ (reference sequence). CDR3 bases: TGTGCCAGCAGCTTATTACGACCCAGCGGCGGGGAGCTGTTTTTT. Translating it yields CASSLLRPSGGELFF.

The gene calls are TRBV7-9 and TRBJ2-7; D not certain. Looked up from germline, CDR1 is SEHNR and CDR2 is FQNEAQ (reference sequence). CDR3 size: 11 residues. The V and J ends lost 4 bases and 3 bases respectively, with 4 bases between them. The CDR3 region has the DNA TGTGCCAGCAGCTCCCTCTACGAGCAGTACTTC. Protein product: CASSSLYEQYF.

The chain has TRBV30 and TRBJ2-7; TRBD1 matches 9 bases. CDR1 and CDR2 (germline): GTSNPN, SVGIG (reference sequence). The CDR3 totals 14 residues. V dropped 0 bases and J dropped 5; count of bases not matched to a gene: 5. DNA of the CDR3: TGTGCCTGGAGTGTAACAGGGGGCAGCGACGAGCAGTACTTC. This encodes CAWSVTGGSDEQYF.

This clone was seen repeatedly, ten times or more. The gene calls are TRBV13 and TRBJ2-7, with D maybe TRBD2 (6 bases). Germline V CDR1 and CDR2: PRHDT, FYEKMQ (reference sequence). The CDR3 consists of 15 residues. V shed 1 base and J shed 2 bases, with 12 bases lying between them. CDR3 coding DNA: TGTGCCAGCAGCTTAGAGGGCGGGACGGCCTACGAGCAGTACTTC. Its translation is CASSLEGGTAYEQYF. Variable domain in full (rest from reference TRBV13 and TRBJ2-7): AAGVIQSPRHLIKEKRETATLKCYPIPRHDTVYWYQQGPGQDPQFLISFYEKMQSDKGSIPDRFSAQQFSDYHSELNMSSLELGDSALYFCASSLEGGTAYEQYFGPGTRLTVT.

This chain uses TRBV7-2 with TRBJ2-7; TRBD1 is a possible D gene (5 bases). CDR3 length: 14 amino acids. CDR1 and CDR2 (germline): SGHTA, FQGNSA. Trimming left V 1 base short and J 7 bases short, with 14 bases between. CDR3 nucleotides: TGTGCCAGCAGCTTAGATAGGGGAATGTCTGAGCAGTACTTC. Its protein is CASSLDRGMSEQYF.

CDR3 protein: CASSFTRDRRTDTQYF. The CDR3 bases are TGTGCCAGCAGCTTTACTCGAGACAGGCGCACAGATACGCAGTATTTT. V and J are TRBV7-2 and TRBJ2-3; a possible D gene is TRBD1 (6 bases). V was cut by 3 bases and J by 1 base, with 14 bases left in between. CDR1 is SGHTA, CDR2 FQGNSA, per germline. The CDR3 covers 16 residues. Supplemented by reference TRBV7-2 and TRBJ2-3, the full variable domain reads GAGVSQSPSNKVTEKGKDVELRCDPISGHTALYWYRQSLGQGLEFLIYFQGNSAPDKSGLPSDRFSAERTGGSVSTLTIQRTQQEDSAVYLCASSFTRDRRTDTQYFGPGTRLTVL.

This clone has only one observation. The chain couples TRBV4-1 to TRBJ1-5, with D unresolved. V was trimmed by 2 bases and J by 5 bases, leaving 7 bases between them. The CDR3 has 13 residues. CDR1 and CDR2 from the germline V gene are MGHRA and YSYEKL. Here the CDR3 reads CASSQRRDQPQHF. The CDR3 DNA sequence: TGCGCCAGCAGCCAAAGGCGGGATCAGCCCCAGCATTTT.

The chain employs TRBV15 and TRBJ1-2, with 8 bases fitting TRBD1. J gave up 5 bases and V 2 bases, and 7 bases lay outside the gene matches. In germline, CDR1 is LNHNV, CDR2 YYDKDF (reference sequence). The CDR3 sequence is 15 residues long. CDR3 coding DNA: TGTGCCACCAGCAGAATAAGGCAGGGGGCATATGGCTACACCTTC. Translated, it gives CATSRIRQGAYGYTF.

The rearrangement uses TRBV7-8 and TRBJ2-4, with D possibly TRBD1 on 6 matching bases. V was clipped by 5 bases and J by 7 bases, with 12 bases between them. CDR1 is SGHVS and CDR2 is FQNEAQ in the germline V gene. CDR3 length: 13 residues. CDR3 protein: CASSPPGHNIQYF. Here the CDR3 DNA reads TGTGCCAGCAGCCCACCGGGACACAACATTCAGTACTTC.